This TCR beta chain derives from a study of blood T cell repertoires in COVID-19. The overall study: Sites across the United States, Italy and Spain contributed samples from acute and convalescent COVID-19.

On this clone: This same CDR3 is encoded by further DNA sequences in the sample.

In the study's own analysis: The authors estimated nucleated cell counts from reference gene primer amplification. Assay used: immunoSEQ multiplex PCR; TCRdb lists only in-frame clones, some missing. That table gives V, J and clone size, and the DNA gave D and trimming. The sample shows more than 95,000 clones, just over 90% of them seen only once. The germline V gene has CDR1 MNHEY and CDR2 SVGAGI. Trimming shortened V by 0 bases and J by 2 bases, and 7 bases separated the two germline ends. The CDR3 totals 14 residues. The sequence derives from a man in his sixties with acute or convalescent COVID-19. J is TRBJ1-2 and V is TRBV6-5; D might be TRBD1 (6 bases). Sequencing was performed on peripheral blood. In nucleotides, the CDR3 is TGTGCCAGCAGTTACTCGACAGGAAACTATGGCTACACCTTC. Translating gives CASSYSTGNYGYTF.